The 23 T cell receptor beta chains below all came from one sample that was sequenced in a study of molecular identifiers for immune sequencing clone quantification. Each CDR3 protein is one row after TCRdb ran MiXCR on the PCR reads. The sample carries over 35,000 distinct CDR3 sequences, approximately 24% recorded once. Sequenced sample: naive CD8+ T cells from blood, with Jurkat cell RNA spiked in. Subset in this sample: FACS-sorted CD8+CD4-CCR7+CD45RA+ naive T cells. The receptors here all came from a human donor in good health. Some libraries in this study had Jurkat cell RNA spiked in.

By share, this clonotype counts as medium-sized. The genes are TRBV5-5 and TRBJ2-7; either TRBD1 or TRBD2 may fit D (6 bases each). The CDR3 length is 15 residues. The germline CDR1 and CDR2 sequences are SGHKS and YYEKEE (reference sequence). The V and J ends lost 0 bases and 2 bases respectively, with 12 bases between them. Here the CDR3 DNA reads TGTGCCAGCAGCTTGGAATCGGGGGCCCCCTACGAGCAGTACTTC. It specifies CASSLESGAPYEQYF.

This clonotype counts as medium-sized. J is TRBJ2-3 and V is TRBV4-1, with 10 bases fitting TRBD2. Germline lookup yields CDR1 MGHRA and CDR2 YSYEKL. Unmatched junction bases numbered 4, after V lost 1 base and J lost 3 bases. CDR3 length equals 16 residues. DNA for the CDR3: TGCGCCAGCAGCCAAGCTGATAGCGGGGGGACAGATACGCAGTATTTT. As protein: CASSQADSGGTDTQYF.

This clonotype is termed medium-sized (0.01 to 0.1%). This chain uses TRBV27 with TRBJ2-3; 8 positions agree with TRBD1. V trimming: 4 bases; J trimming: 3 bases; junction bases outside the gene matches: 3. The length of the CDR3 is 14 residues. Germline assignment: CDR1 MNHEY and CDR2 SMNVEV (reference sequence). CDR3 nucleotide sequence: TGTGCCAGCAGTTCTGGACAGGGTACAGATACGCAGTATTTT. Translated: CASSSGQGTDTQYF.

With regard to this clonotype: Sequence at one end of the junction differs from germline and may be a read error. The genes are TRBV5-8 and TRBJ2-6; D unclear. The CDR3 runs 15 residues. Germline V lookup: CDR1 SGHTS, CDR2 YDEGEE. The CDR3 reads CASSMWYSGANVLTF. For the CDR3, the DNA is TGCGCCAGCAGTATGTGGTACTCTGGGGCCAACGTCCTGACTTTC.

Of note for this clonotype: This may stem from a read error, because a much larger clone lies one nucleotide away. CDR3 sequence (DNA): TGTGCCAGCAGCACGAGTCTATCGAACACCGGGGAGCTGTTTTTT. It is translated as CASSTSLSNTGELFF. The chain has TRBV7-9 and TRBJ2-2; D ambiguous. CDR1 is SEHNR and CDR2 is FQNEAQ in the germline V gene (reference sequence). The CDR3 totals 15 residues. Trimming left V 5 bases short and J 0 bases short, with 10 bases between.

There are a few counts of this clonotype. J is TRBJ2-7 and V is TRBV7-6, with D perhaps TRBD2 (5 bases). From germline, CDR1 is SGHVS and CDR2 FNYEAQ. Trimming took 2 bases from V and 5 from J, leaving 19 bases between them. The CDR3 runs to 16 residues. CDR3 sequence reads: CASSLNYPGGWDEQYF. CDR3 bases: TGTGCCAGCAGCTTAAACTACCCCGGCGGGTGGGACGAGCAGTACTTC. Complete variable domain (other parts from reference TRBV7-6 and TRBJ2-7): GAGVSQSPRYKVTKRGQDVALRCDPISGHVSLYWYRQALGQGPEFLTYFNYEAQQDKSGLPNDRFSAERPEGSISTLTIQRTEQRDSAMYRCASSLNYPGGWDEQYFGPGTRLTVT.

This chain uses TRBV5-8 with TRBJ2-2; TRBD2 agrees at 7 bases. CDR1 SGHTS and CDR2 YDEGEE come from the germline V gene. This CDR3 region has 18 residues. The V segment lost 8 bases and the J segment 0 bases; nucleotides outside the gene matches: 16. The CDR3 nucleotides are TGTGCCAGTCCCCGTCCTCTAGCGGAGGCCGCGAACACCGGGGAGCTGTTTTTT. Amino acid sequence: CASPRPLAEAANTGELFF.

Many counts were recorded for this clonotype. This chain links TRBV5-5 with TRBJ2-7; TRBD1 matches at 8 bases. V dropped 4 bases and J dropped 2; count of bases not matched to a gene: 5. This CDR3 is built from 14 residues. Germline V gives CDR1 SGHKS, CDR2 YYEKEE (reference sequence). DNA of the CDR3: TGTGCCAGCAGCCCGGACAGGGCCCCCTACGAGCAGTACTTC. This codes for CASSPDRAPYEQYF. The full variable domain, with the rest looked up from reference TRBV5-5 and TRBJ2-7, is DAGVTQSPTHLIKTRGQQVTLRCSPISGHKSVSWYQQVLGQGPQFIFQYYEKEERGRGNFPDRFSARQFPNYSSELNVNALLLGDSALYLCASSPDRAPYEQYFGPGTRLTVT.

At least ten counts were recorded for this clonotype. The chain links TRBV27 to TRBJ1-1; possibly TRBD1 for D (6 bases). Germline V gene lookup returns CDR1 MNHEY and CDR2 SMNVEV (reference sequence). Trimming took off 0 bases at V and 1 base at J, with 9 bases between the two ends. This CDR3 contains 15 residues. CDR3 nucleotide sequence: TGTGCCAGCAGTTTATCGGGGGCCCCGAACACTGAAGCTTTCTTT. Translating gives CASSLSGAPNTEAFF.

In this sample, this clonotype turned up many times. V gene TRBV5-1 combines with J gene TRBJ2-3; D perhaps matches TRBD2 (7 bases). The CDR3 consists of 16 residues. The germline V gene encodes CDR1 SGHRS and CDR2 YFSETQ. V shed 1 base and J shed 6 bases, with 18 bases lying between them. CDR3 protein: CASSLLGGPAGDTQYF. In nucleotides, the CDR3 is TGCGCCAGCAGCTTGTTGGGGGGGCCGGCCGGGGATACGCAGTATTTT. The complete variable domain, with remaining parts taken from reference TRBV5-1 and TRBJ2-3, reads KAGVTQTPRYLIKTRGQQVTLSCSPISGHRSVSWYQQTPGQGLQFLFEYFSETQRNKGNFPGRFSGRQFSNSRSEMNVSTLELGDSALYLCASSLLGGPAGDTQYFGPGTRLTVL.

The table lists this clonotype with many counts. The chain recombines TRBV29-1 with TRBJ1-1; TRBD1 matches at 7 bases. V was clipped by 3 bases and J by 0 bases; unmatched bases: 4. CDR3 size: 14 residues. The V gene's germline CDR1 is SQVTM and CDR2 ANQGSEA. CDR3 nucleotides: TGCAGCGTTGACGAGGGGGCCATGAACACTGAAGCTTTCTTT. This gives the protein CSVDEGAMNTEAFF.

This clonotype was recorded at least ten times. The J gene is TRBJ1-5, the V gene TRBV7-9, with 9 bases aligning to TRBD1. This CDR3 is built from 14 residues. The germline CDR1 and CDR2 sequences are SEHNR and FQNEAQ (reference sequence). V shed 1 base and J 6 bases; nucleotides not matched to a gene: 1. The CDR3, as DNA: TGTGCCAGCAGCTTAGGACAGGGGGTTCAGCCCCAGCATTTT. Its translation is CASSLGQGVQPQHF.

With regard to this clonotype: One base away lies a much larger clone, so this may be a sequencing read error. V and J are TRBV7-6 and TRBJ2-5; D gene uncertain. The CDR3 sequence is 13 residues long. Germline CDR1 reads SGHVS; CDR2 reads FNYEAQ. The CDR3 DNA sequence: TGTGCCAGCAGCTTATGGGCAGAAGAGACCCGGTACTTC. It is translated as CASSLWAEETRYF.

This clonotype showed up many times. CDR3 residues: CASSLTAGANVLTF. Written as DNA, the CDR3 is TGTGCCAGCAGCTTAACCGCTGGGGCCAACGTCCTGACTTTC. V gene TRBV7-6 combines with J gene TRBJ2-6; D gene uncertain. The CDR3 consists of 14 residues. CDR1 is SGHVS and CDR2 is FNYEAQ in the germline V gene. Trimming removed 2 bases at V and 2 bases at J, with 4 bases between.

Only a few counts were recorded for this clonotype. Germline is not matched at one junction end, which may reflect a read error. The chain couples TRBV7-8 to TRBJ2-3, with D unresolved. CDR1 and CDR2 (germline): SGHVS, FQNEAQ. The CDR3 is 13 residues long. Here the CDR3 reads CASSLRSTNTQYF. DNA for the CDR3: TGTGCCAGCAGCTTACGTAGCACAAATACGCAATATTTT.

Of note for this clonotype: It may be a read error: a sequence one base away is much more abundant. J is TRBJ2-7 and V is TRBV28, with a weak D call TRBD2 (6 bases). The V end was cut by 5 bases, the J end by 5 bases, with 16 bases between. The germline CDR1 and CDR2 sequences are MDHEN and SYDVKM. The CDR3 is made up of 14 amino acids. The CDR3 loop reads CASSKRRGFHEQYF. The CDR3, as DNA: TGTGCCAGCAGTAAGAGACGGGGGTTCCACGAGCAGTACTTC.

To note about this clonotype: With a much larger clone just one base away, this may be a read error. The J gene is TRBJ1-1, the V gene TRBV5-4; D uncertain. Trimming took 3 bases from V and 6 from J, leaving 9 bases between them. CDR3 length: 12 residues. Germline CDR1 is SGHNT and CDR2 is YYREEE (reference sequence). In nucleotides, the CDR3 is TGTGCCAGCAGCTCGTTGGGATCTGAAGCTTTCTTT. Translated: CASSSLGSEAFF.

This clonotype was recorded many times. The V gene is TRBV7-9, the J gene TRBJ2-7, with D possibly matching TRBD2 (5 bases). In germline, CDR1 is SEHNR, CDR2 FQNEAQ (reference sequence). The CDR3 spans 14 residues. Between the trimmed V and J ends, which lost 2 bases and 3 bases, there was a span of 11 bases. CDR3 DNA: TGTGCCAGCAGCTTAACGGGAAATTTCTACGAGCAGTACTTC. It codes for CASSLTGNFYEQYF.

The V call is TRBV29-1, the J call TRBJ2-1, with 10 bases identical to TRBD2. The CDR3 extends over 16 amino acids. The V gene's germline CDR1 is SQVTM and CDR2 ANQGSEA. The junction had 8 bases not matched to a gene; V was cut back by 0 bases and J by 6 bases. The CDR3 coding sequence is TGCAGCGTTGAAGAGGGTAGCGGGAGGCTGGCCAATGAGCAGTTCTTC. It yields the protein CSVEEGSGRLANEQFF.

The sample holds many counts of this clonotype. The chain recombines TRBV4-3 with TRBJ1-1; no clear D. The CDR3 is 16 amino acids. Germline values: CDR1 LGHNA, CDR2 YSLEER. Trimming stripped 0 bases from V and 4 bases from J, with 15 bases between. In nucleotides, the CDR3 is TGCGCCAGCAGCCAAGATTTTCTGGGTTTGGGCACTGAAGCTTTCTTT. Amino acids: CASSQDFLGLGTEAFF.

The sample holds many counts of this clonotype. The chain couples TRBV4-3 to TRBJ2-5; D unresolved. The germline gives CDR1 LGHNA, CDR2 YSLEER. The CDR3 consists of 15 residues. Trimming shortened V by 2 bases and J by 2 bases, and 12 bases separated the two germline ends. The CDR3 region is CASSQYLAGQETQYF. CDR3 coding DNA: TGCGCCAGCAGCCAATATTTGGCAGGTCAAGAGACCCAGTACTTC.

With regard to this clonotype: Without the conserved terminal phenylalanine or tryptophan, this CDR3 likely stems from a read error. The chain uses TRBV2 and TRBJ2-2; TRBD2 aligns across 13 bases. The germline V gene has CDR1 SNHLY and CDR2 FYNNEI. J lost 3 bases, V lost 6 bases, and 10 bases had no gene match. The CDR3 is made up of 18 amino acids. CDR3 sequence reads: CASSPLLAGGPDTGELFL. The DNA for the CDR3 is TGTGCCAGCAGCCCATTACTAGCGGGGGGGCCTGACACCGGGGAGCTGTTTCTT.

This clonotype has only a few counts. V is TRBV6-4 and J is TRBJ2-2; D is uncertain. CDR1 and CDR2 from the germline V gene are MRHNA and SNTAGT. Trimming shortened V by 0 bases and J by 4 bases, and 3 bases separated the two germline ends. CDR3 length: 13 residues. CDR3 nucleotides: TGTGCCAGCAGTGACTCGATCACCGGGGAGCTGTTTTTT. This gives the protein CASSDSITGELFF.